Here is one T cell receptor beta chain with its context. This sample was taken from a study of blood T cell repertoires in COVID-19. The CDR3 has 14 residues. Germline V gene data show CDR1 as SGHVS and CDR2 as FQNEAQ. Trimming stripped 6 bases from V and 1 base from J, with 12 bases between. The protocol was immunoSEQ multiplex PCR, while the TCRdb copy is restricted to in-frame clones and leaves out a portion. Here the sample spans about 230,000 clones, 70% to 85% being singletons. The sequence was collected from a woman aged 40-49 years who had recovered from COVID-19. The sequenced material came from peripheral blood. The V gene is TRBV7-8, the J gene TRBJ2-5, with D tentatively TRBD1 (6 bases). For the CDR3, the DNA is TGTGCCAGCAGGCAAGGACAGCTCCAAGAGACCCAGTACTTC. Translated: CASRQGQLQETQYF. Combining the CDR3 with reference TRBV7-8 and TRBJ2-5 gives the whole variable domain GAGVSQSPRYKVAKRGQDVALRCDPISGHVSLFWYQQALGQGPEFLTYFQNEAQLDKSGLPSDRFFAERPEGSVSTLKIQRTQQEDSAVYLCASRQGQLQETQYFGPGTRLLVL.